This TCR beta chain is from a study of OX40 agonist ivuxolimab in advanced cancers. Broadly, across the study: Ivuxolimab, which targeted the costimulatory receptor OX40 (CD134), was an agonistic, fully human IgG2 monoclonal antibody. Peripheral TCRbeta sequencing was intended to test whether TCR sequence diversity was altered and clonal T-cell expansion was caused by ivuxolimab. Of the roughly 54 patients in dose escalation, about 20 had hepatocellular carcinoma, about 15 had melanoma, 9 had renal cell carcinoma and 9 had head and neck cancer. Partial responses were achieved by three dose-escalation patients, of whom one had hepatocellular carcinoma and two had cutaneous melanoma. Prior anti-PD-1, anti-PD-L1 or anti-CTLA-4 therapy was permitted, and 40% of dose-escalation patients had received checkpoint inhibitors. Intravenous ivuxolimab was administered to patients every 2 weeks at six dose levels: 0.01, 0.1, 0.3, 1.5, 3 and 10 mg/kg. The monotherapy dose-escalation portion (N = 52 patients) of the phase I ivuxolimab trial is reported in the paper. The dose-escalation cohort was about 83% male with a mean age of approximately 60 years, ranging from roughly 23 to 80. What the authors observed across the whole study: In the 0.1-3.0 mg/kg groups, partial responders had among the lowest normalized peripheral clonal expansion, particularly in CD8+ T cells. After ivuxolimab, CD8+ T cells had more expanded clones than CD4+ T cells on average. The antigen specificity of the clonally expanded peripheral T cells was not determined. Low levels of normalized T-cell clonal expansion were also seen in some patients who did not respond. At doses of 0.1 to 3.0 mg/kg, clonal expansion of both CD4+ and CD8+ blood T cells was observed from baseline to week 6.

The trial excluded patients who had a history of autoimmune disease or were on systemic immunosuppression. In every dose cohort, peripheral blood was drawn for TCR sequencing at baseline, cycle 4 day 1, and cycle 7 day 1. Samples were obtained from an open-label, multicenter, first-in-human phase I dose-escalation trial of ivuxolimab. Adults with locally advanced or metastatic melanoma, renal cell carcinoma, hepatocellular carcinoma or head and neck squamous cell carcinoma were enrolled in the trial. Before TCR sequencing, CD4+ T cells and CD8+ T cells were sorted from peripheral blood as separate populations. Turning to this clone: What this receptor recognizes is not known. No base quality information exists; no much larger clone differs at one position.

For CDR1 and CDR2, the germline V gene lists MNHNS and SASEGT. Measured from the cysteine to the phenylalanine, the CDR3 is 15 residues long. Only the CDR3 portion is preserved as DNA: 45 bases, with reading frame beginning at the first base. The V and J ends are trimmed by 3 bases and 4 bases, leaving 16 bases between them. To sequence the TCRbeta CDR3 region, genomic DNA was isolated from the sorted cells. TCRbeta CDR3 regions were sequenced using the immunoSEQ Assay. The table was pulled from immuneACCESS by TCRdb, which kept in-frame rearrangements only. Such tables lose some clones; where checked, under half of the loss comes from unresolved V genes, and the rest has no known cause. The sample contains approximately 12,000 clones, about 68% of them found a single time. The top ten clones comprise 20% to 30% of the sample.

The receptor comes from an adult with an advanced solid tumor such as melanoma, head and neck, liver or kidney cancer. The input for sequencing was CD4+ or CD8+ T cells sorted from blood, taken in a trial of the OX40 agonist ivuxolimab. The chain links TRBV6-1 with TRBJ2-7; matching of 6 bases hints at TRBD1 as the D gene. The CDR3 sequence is CASSEAPGHNYEQYF. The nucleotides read TGTGCCAGCAGTGAGGCTCCGGGACATAATTACGAGCAGTACTTC.